This TCR beta chain was found in a study of T cells in Graves' hyperthyroidism and ophthalmopathy. Regions amplified from RNA transcripts were the TCR beta CDR3 regions. A first-round RT-PCR of the TCR CDR3 used the HTBI primer set. TCRdb reanalysed the multiplex PCR reads using MiXCR and keeps one entry per CDR3 protein. The table includes about 350,000 distinct CDR3 sequences, 15% to 20% detected once. Clinical symptoms, serum thyroxine and TRAb, thyroid ultrasound and orbital computed tomography were used for the diagnoses. This clonotype was detected ten times or more. The origin of this receptor is a middle-aged woman with Graves' ophthalmopathy. What was sequenced was blood.

The CDR3 DNA reads TGTGCCAGCAGCTTAGAAGGGGCCGCAGAGTACGAGCAGTACTTC. As protein: CASSLEGAAEYEQYF. This chain links TRBV11-2 with TRBJ2-7; D possibly corresponds to TRBD1 (5 bases). Trimming stripped 0 bases from V and 4 bases from J, with 13 bases between. CDR1 and CDR2 (germline): SGHAT, FQNNGV. The CDR3 length is 15 residues. The whole variable domain, filled in from reference TRBV11-2 and TRBJ2-7, reads EAGVAQSPRYKIIEKRQSVAFWCNPISGHATLYWYQQILGQGPKLLIQFQNNGVVDDSQLPKDRFSAERLKGVDSTLKIQPAKLEDSAVYLCASSLEGAAEYEQYFGPGTRLTVT.